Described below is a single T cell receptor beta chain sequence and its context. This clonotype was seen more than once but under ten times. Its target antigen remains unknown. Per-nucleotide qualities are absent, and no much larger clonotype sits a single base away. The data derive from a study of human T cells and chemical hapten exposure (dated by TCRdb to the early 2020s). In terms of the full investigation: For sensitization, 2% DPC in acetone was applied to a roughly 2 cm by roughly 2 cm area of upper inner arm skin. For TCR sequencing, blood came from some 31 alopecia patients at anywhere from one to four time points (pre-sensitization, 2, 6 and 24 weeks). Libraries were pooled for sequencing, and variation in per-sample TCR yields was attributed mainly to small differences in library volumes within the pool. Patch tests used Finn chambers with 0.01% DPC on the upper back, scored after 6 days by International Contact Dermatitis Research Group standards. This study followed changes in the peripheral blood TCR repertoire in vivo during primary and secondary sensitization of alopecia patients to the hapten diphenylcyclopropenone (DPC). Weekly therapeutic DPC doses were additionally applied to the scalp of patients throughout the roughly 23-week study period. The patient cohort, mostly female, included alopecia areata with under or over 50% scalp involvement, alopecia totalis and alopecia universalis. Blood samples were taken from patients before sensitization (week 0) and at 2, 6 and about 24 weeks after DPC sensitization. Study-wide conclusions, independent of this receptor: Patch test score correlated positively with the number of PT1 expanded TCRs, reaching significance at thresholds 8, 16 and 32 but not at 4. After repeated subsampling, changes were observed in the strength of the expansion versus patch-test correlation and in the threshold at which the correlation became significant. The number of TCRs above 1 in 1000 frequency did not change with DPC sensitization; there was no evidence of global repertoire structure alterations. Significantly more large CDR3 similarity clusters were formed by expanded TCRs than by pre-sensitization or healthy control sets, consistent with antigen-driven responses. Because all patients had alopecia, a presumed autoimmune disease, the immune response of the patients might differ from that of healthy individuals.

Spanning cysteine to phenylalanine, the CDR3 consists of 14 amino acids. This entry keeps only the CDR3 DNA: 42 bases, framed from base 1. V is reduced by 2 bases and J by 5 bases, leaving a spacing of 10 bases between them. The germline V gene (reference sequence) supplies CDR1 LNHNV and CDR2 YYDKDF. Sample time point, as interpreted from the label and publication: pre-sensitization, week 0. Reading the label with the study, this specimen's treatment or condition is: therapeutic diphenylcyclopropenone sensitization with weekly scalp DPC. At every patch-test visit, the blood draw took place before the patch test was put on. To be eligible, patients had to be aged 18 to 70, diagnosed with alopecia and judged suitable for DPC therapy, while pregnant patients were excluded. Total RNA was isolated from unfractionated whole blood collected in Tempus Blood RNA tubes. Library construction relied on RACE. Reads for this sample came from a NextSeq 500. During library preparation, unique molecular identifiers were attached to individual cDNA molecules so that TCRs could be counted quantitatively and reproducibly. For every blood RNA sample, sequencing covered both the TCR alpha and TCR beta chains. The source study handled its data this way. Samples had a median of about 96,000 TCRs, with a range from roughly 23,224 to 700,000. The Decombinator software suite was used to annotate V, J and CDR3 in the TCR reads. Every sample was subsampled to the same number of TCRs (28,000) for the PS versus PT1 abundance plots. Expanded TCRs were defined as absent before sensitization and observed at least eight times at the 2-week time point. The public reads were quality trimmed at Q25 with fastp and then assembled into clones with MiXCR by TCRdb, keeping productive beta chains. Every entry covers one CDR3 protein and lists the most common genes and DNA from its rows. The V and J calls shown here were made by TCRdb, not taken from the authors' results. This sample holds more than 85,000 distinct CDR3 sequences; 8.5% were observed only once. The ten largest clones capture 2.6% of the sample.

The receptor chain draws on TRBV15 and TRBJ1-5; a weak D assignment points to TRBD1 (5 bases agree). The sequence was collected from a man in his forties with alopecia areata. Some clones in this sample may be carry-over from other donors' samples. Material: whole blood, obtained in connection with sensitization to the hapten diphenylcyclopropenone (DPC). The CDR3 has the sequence CATSRPGPYQPQHF. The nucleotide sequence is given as TGTGCCACCAGCAGACCGGGACCATATCAGCCCCAGCATTTT.